The 30 T cell receptor beta chains below come from one sample, sequenced in a study of T-cell memory formation after mild COVID-19. A single record per CDR3 protein comes from TCRdb applying MiXCR to the 5' RACE reads. The sample has about 430,000 distinct CDR3 sequences, over 15% seen once. The material sequenced was PBMCs or a T cell subset sorted from them (not recorded which). Every receptor here comes from a man aged 18 to 29 who had mild COVID-19 (a few samples of this study predate the infection). Cell type and time point are not known.

This clonotype was seen a handful of times. This rearrangement joins TRBV15 to TRBJ1-5, with a weak D call TRBD1 (5 bases). The CDR3 runs 15 residues. The V gene's germline CDR1 is LNHNV and CDR2 YYDKDF (reference sequence). V was clipped by 5 bases and J by 5 bases, with 16 bases between them. The CDR3 DNA sequence: TGTGCCACCAGCTCCCTGGGAGGGGTGTATCAGCCCCAGCATTTT. Amino acids: CATSSLGGVYQPQHF.

V is TRBV29-1 and J is TRBJ2-1; TRBD2 matches 14 bases. The germline gives CDR1 SQVTM, CDR2 ANQGSEA. J gave up 8 bases and V 6 bases, and 15 bases lay outside the gene matches. The CDR3 is 17 residues long. The CDR3 coding sequence is TGCAGCGTCAGACTAGCGGGGGGGCGGGCTGGTTTCGATGAGCAGTTCTTC. Its translation: CSVRLAGGRAGFDEQFF.

The chain is built from TRBV5-1 and TRBJ2-3; 7 bases are shared with TRBD2. This CDR3 contains 16 residues. Germline CDR1 reads SGHRS; CDR2 reads YFSETQ. The junction had 8 bases not matched to a gene; V was cut back by 2 bases and J by 2 bases. CDR3 sequence: CASSLNPSGTTDTQYF. CDR3 in DNA: TGCGCCAGCAGCTTAAATCCTAGCGGTACCACAGATACGCAGTATTTT.

The rearrangement links TRBV9 to TRBJ1-1, with no clear D. Between the trimmed V and J ends, which lost 2 bases and 0 bases, there was a span of 8 bases. CDR3 size: 14 residues. The germline V gene encodes CDR1 SGDLS and CDR2 YYNGEE. The CDR3 is CASSVGSLNTEAFF. The CDR3 nucleotides are TGTGCCAGCAGCGTCGGCAGCTTGAACACTGAAGCTTTCTTT.

This clonotype was counted many times. The chain joins TRBV5-1 to TRBJ2-2, with D possibly TRBD2 on 6 matching bases. The germline V gene has CDR1 SGHRS and CDR2 YFSETQ. The CDR3 sequence is 17 residues long. The ends were cut back, 3 bases at V and 0 bases at J, with 15 bases in the middle. Here the CDR3 reads CASSYLAPTANTGELFF. The CDR3 DNA reads as TGCGCCAGCAGCTACCTAGCGCCTACCGCGAACACCGGGGAGCTGTTTTTT.

The CDR3 sequence: CASSVGLVSETQYF. CDR3 coding DNA: TGTGCCAGCAGCGTTGGACTAGTTTCTGAGACCCAGTACTTC. This sequence joins TRBV4-2 and TRBJ2-5; 7 nucleotides align to TRBD2. The CDR3 spans 14 residues. The germline V gene encodes CDR1 LGHNA and CDR2 YNFKEQ. V shed 5 bases, J shed 5 bases, and the junction held 8 bases outside the gene matches.

At least ten counts were recorded for this clonotype. The V call is TRBV18, the J call TRBJ2-7; 7 bases map to TRBD1. The germline gives CDR1 KGHSH, CDR2 LQKENI. There are 12 residues in the CDR3. The trim removed 8 bases at V and 3 bases at J, leaving 4 bases unmatched. Here the CDR3 reads CASSPGGYEQYV. In DNA, the CDR3 is TGTGCCAGCAGCCCAGGGGGCTACGAGCAGTACGTC.

This clonotype has more than one count but fewer than ten. The chain combines TRBV6-1 with TRBJ2-3, with TRBD2 identical over 9 bases. This CDR3 is built from 16 residues. Germline assignment: CDR1 MNHNS and CDR2 SASEGT. V lost 1 base, J lost 4 bases, and 6 bases stayed unmatched. The CDR3 DNA sequence: TGTGCCAGCAGTGAAGGGCCAGCGGGGGGAGCAGATACGCAGTATTTT. This translates into CASSEGPAGGADTQYF.

This chain joins TRBV7-9 and TRBJ1-1; TRBD1 might be the D (6 bases). The CDR3 has 16 amino acids. Germline CDR1 reads SEHNR; CDR2 reads FQNEAQ (reference sequence). Trimming left V 4 bases short and J 3 bases short, with 18 bases between. The CDR3 DNA reads as TGTGCCAGCAGCTACATAGTGGGGGGCGATTACACTGAAGCTTTCTTT. Translation gives CASSYIVGGDYTEAFF.

The chain employs TRBV27 and TRBJ2-7, with D unclear. The CDR3 has 14 amino acids. Trimming took 0 bases from V and 4 from J, leaving 10 bases between them. Germline V gene lookup returns CDR1 MNHEY and CDR2 SMNVEV (reference sequence). In DNA form, the CDR3 reads TGTGCCAGCAGTTTATCTGGGGTAGGATACGAGCAGTACTTC. Translating gives CASSLSGVGYEQYF.

This clonotype has a count of ten or more. V usage is TRBV5-1 and J usage is TRBJ2-2; D remains ambiguous. V lost 0 bases and J lost 2, with 8 bases in between. The CDR3 sequence is 15 residues long. From germline, CDR1 is SGHRS and CDR2 YFSETQ. CDR3 DNA: TGCGCCAGCAGCTTGGACGGACCTAACACCGGGGAGCTGTTTTTT. This gives the protein CASSLDGPNTGELFF. The full variable domain, with the rest looked up from reference TRBV5-1 and TRBJ2-2, is KAGVTQTPRYLIKTRGQQVTLSCSPISGHRSVSWYQQTPGQGLQFLFEYFSETQRNKGNFPGRFSGRQFSNSRSEMNVSTLELGDSALYLCASSLDGPNTGELFFGEGSRLTVL.

The V call is TRBV7-9, the J call TRBJ2-7, with no clear D. This CDR3 has 13 amino acids. Trimming stripped 11 bases from V and 1 base from J, with 15 bases between. CDR1 is SEHNR and CDR2 is FQNEAQ in the germline V gene (reference sequence). The CDR3 bases are TGTGCCGTAGACGCAGTCTTTTCCTACGAGCAGTACTTC. Protein sequence: CAVDAVFSYEQYF.

This chain uses TRBV7-2 with TRBJ2-4, with D tentatively TRBD2 (6 bases). This CDR3 spans 16 amino acids. Germline CDR1 SGHTA, CDR2 FQGNSA. Trimming shortened V by 4 bases and J by 1 base, and 14 bases separated the two germline ends. The CDR3: CASSSTGLSAKNIQYF. CDR3 coding DNA: TGTGCCAGCAGCTCCACGGGACTCTCCGCCAAAAACATTCAGTACTTC.

In its sample, this clonotype was seen a few times. The CDR3 nucleotides are TGCAGTGCTAGTCTCTTGGGACCTCGACGAGCTTTCTTT. It is translated as CSASLLGPRRAFF. This chain uses TRBV20-1 with TRBJ1-1; perhaps TRBD1 as D (5 bases). The V end was cut by 3 bases, the J end by 10 bases, with 18 bases between. CDR3 length: 13 residues. CDR1 DFQATT and CDR2 SNEGSKA come from the germline V gene (reference sequence).

The J gene is TRBJ2-2, the V gene TRBV10-3; 7 bases match TRBD1. Per the germline V gene, CDR1 is ENHRY and CDR2 is SYGVKD. The CDR3 sequence is 18 residues long. The trim removed 5 bases at V and 5 bases at J, leaving 17 bases unmatched. The CDR3 region has the DNA TGTGCCATCAGTCCCAACAGGGGCCAGGGAACGGGGACCGGGGAGCTGTTTTTT. Its protein product is CAISPNRGQGTGTGELFF.

This clonotype was seen more than once but under ten times. The J gene is TRBJ2-4, the V gene TRBV7-2; tentatively, D is TRBD1 or TRBD2 (5 bases each). Germline V gene sequence: CDR1 SGHTA, CDR2 FQGNSA. V lost 5 bases and J 5 bases, leaving 10 bases between the germline ends. The CDR3 is 13 residues long. DNA for the CDR3: TGTGCCAGCAGCACGGGACGGGAAAACATTCAGTACTTC. Translated: CASSTGRENIQYF. Full variable domain (missing parts from reference TRBV7-2 and TRBJ2-4): GAGVSQSPSNKVTEKGKDVELRCDPISGHTALYWYRQSLGQGLEFLIYFQGNSAPDKSGLPSDRFSAERTGGSVSTLTIQRTQQEDSAVYLCASSTGRENIQYFGAGTRLSVL.

This clonotype was seen at least ten times. The chain links TRBV4-2 to TRBJ2-3; D ambiguous. Germline values: CDR1 LGHNA, CDR2 YNFKEQ. Trimming took off 0 bases at V and 4 bases at J, with 8 bases between the two ends. The CDR3 consists of 14 residues. CDR3 nucleotide sequence: TGTGCCAGCAGCCAAGAGGGTAGCCCAGATACGCAGTATTTT. Residues: CASSQEGSPDTQYF.

The V gene is TRBV12-3 or TRBV12-4, the J gene TRBJ1-6; D unclear. This CDR3 is built from 14 residues. V lost 2 bases, J lost 9 bases, and 11 bases lay in between. The CDR3: CASSLYFASSPLHF. The CDR3 DNA sequence: TGTGCCAGCAGTTTATATTTTGCGAGTTCACCCCTCCACTTT.

This clonotype was detected only once. This sequence joins TRBV9 and TRBJ2-2; the D call may be TRBD1 or TRBD2 (5 bases each). The germline V and J ends were trimmed by 4 bases and 5 bases, with 18 bases remaining between them. Per the germline V gene, CDR1 is SGDLS and CDR2 is YYNGEE. The CDR3 runs 16 residues. The CDR3 coding sequence is TGTGCCAGCAGCTTACCGGGACCCCGGGGAACCGGGGAGCTGTTTTTT. This sequence encodes CASSLPGPRGTGELFF.

The chain has TRBV30 and TRBJ1-2; D unresolved. The CDR3 has 12 amino acids. The V end lost 5 bases, the J end lost 1 base, and 8 bases lay between the germline ends. The germline V gene has CDR1 GTSNPN and CDR2 SVGIG (reference sequence). The CDR3 coding sequence is TGTGCCTGGGACATTGGTAACTATGGCTACACCTTC. The encoded protein is CAWDIGNYGYTF.

This clonotype has a handful of counts. This chain uses TRBV12-3 or TRBV12-4 with TRBJ2-2, with a weak D call TRBD2 (5 bases). The CDR3 totals 15 residues. V was clipped by 6 bases and J by 6 bases, with 17 bases between them. The DNA of the CDR3 is TGTGCCAGCAGACCACGTTCGGGGTATGCCGGGGAGCTGTTTTTT. Translation gives CASRPRSGYAGELFF.

This clonotype was counted only a few times. The chain links TRBV7-9 to TRBJ2-1; D is perhaps TRBD2 (6 bases). Germline V gene data show CDR1 as SEHNR and CDR2 as FQNEAQ (reference sequence). CDR3 size: 16 residues. Trimming cost V 5 bases and J 0 bases, with 14 bases left between them. Here the CDR3 DNA reads TGTGCCAGCAGCGTTTCTCGGGGGAGCTCCTACAATGAGCAGTTCTTC. It yields the protein CASSVSRGSSYNEQFF.

The rearrangement uses TRBV12-3 or TRBV12-4 and TRBJ2-2; D may be TRBD1 (5 bases). The CDR3 is made up of 13 amino acids. Trimming took off 4 bases at V and 5 bases at J, with 8 bases between the two ends. CDR3 region: CASSSRQTGELFF. CDR3 DNA: TGTGCCAGCAGTTCCCGACAGACCGGGGAGCTGTTTTTT.

This clonotype was seen more than once but under ten times. The J gene is TRBJ1-6, the V gene TRBV25-1, with D possibly matching TRBD1 (5 bases). The V end was cut by 6 bases, the J end by 7 bases, with 19 bases between. CDR3 size: 16 residues. Germline V gene lookup returns CDR1 MGHDK and CDR2 SYGVNS. The CDR3 loop reads CASSTGTRVRNSPLHF. CDR3 nucleotide sequence: TGTGCCAGCAGCACCGGGACGAGGGTTCGGAATTCACCCCTCCACTTT.

This chain links TRBV6-6 with TRBJ1-1; no reliable D call. V was clipped by 7 bases and J by 1 base, with 16 bases between them. Germline CDR1 is MNHNY and CDR2 is SVGAGI (reference sequence). This CDR3 is built from 15 residues. The CDR3 DNA is TGTGCCAGCACCCCTGGTGCGGTTCCGAACACTGAAGCTTTCTTT. This encodes CASTPGAVPNTEAFF.

In this sample, this clonotype turned up a few times. The J gene is TRBJ1-2, the V gene TRBV4-1; unclear D gene. The CDR3 spans 14 residues. The V gene lost 6 bases and the J gene lost 1 base, with 12 bases spanning the gap. Germline V CDR1 and CDR2: MGHRA, YSYEKL. The CDR3 bases are TGCGCCAGCAGGCCCCCTATGGGTAACTATGGCTACACCTTC. Protein: CASRPPMGNYGYTF.

The chain joins TRBV7-2 to TRBJ2-3; tentatively, D is TRBD1 (6 bases). The CDR3 is 16 amino acids. Germline lookup yields CDR1 SGHTA and CDR2 FQGNSA. Trimming pared 1 base from V and 3 bases from J, leaving 14 bases between. The DNA for the CDR3 is TGTGCCAGCAGCTTAGATTGGTCAGGGGTGACAGATACGCAGTATTTT. Its translation: CASSLDWSGVTDTQYF.

Only a few counts were recorded for this clonotype. The chain combines TRBV7-2 with TRBJ1-6; 8 positions match TRBD1. The V gene end was trimmed by 6 bases and the J gene end by 9 bases; junction bases not matched to a gene: 7. Germline loops: CDR1 SGHTA, CDR2 FQGNSA. The CDR3 runs to 14 residues. CDR3 nucleotides: TGTGCCAGCAGAATGGGGACAGGTCGTTCACCCCTCCACTTT. Translated: CASRMGTGRSPLHF.

This clonotype was recorded many times. This rearrangement joins TRBV5-6 to TRBJ2-1, with 11 bases identical to TRBD2. Germline CDR1 SGHDT, CDR2 YYEEEE. J was trimmed by 2 bases and V by 4 bases; bases with no gene match: 5. This CDR3 is built from 16 residues. CDR3 region: CASSPLAGGPYNEQFF. CDR3 DNA sequence: TGTGCCAGCAGCCCGCTAGCGGGGGGACCCTACAATGAGCAGTTCTTC.

At least ten counts were recorded for this clonotype. CDR3 in DNA: TGTGCCAGCAGCTTAAAACGGGTTCTCACAGATACGCAGTATTTT. Its protein product is CASSLKRVLTDTQYF. This sequence joins TRBV7-8 and TRBJ2-3; D gene uncertain. Germline CDR1 and CDR2: SGHVS and FQNEAQ. This CDR3 is built from 15 residues. V gave up 2 bases and J gave up 2 bases, with 11 bases separating them.